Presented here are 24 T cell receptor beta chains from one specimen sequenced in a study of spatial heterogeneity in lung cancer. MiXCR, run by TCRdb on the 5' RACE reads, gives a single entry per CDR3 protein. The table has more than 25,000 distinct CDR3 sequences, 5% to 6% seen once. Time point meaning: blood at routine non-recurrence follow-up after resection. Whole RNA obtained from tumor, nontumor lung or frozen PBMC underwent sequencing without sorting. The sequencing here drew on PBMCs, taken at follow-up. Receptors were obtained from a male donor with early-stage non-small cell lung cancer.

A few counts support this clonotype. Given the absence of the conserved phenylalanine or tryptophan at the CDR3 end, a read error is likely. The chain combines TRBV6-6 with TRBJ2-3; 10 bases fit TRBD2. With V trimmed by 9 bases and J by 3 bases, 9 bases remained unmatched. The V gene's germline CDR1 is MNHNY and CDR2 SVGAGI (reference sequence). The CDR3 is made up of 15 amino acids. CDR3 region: CASIRTSGGTDTQYS. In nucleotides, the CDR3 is TGTGCCAGTATCCGGACTAGCGGAGGTACAGATACGCAGTATTCT.

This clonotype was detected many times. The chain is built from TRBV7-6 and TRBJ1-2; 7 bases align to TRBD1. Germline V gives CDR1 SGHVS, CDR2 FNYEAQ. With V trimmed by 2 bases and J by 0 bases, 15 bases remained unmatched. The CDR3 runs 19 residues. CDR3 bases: TGTGCCAGCAGCTTATTCAAGACCTACCGGGGGACAGCTAACTATGGCTACACCTTC. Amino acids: CASSLFKTYRGTANYGYTF. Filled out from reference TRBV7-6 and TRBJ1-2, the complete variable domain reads GAGVSQSPRYKVTKRGQDVALRCDPISGHVSLYWYRQALGQGPEFLTYFNYEAQQDKSGLPNDRFSAERPEGSISTLTIQRTEQRDSAMYRCASSLFKTYRGTANYGYTFGSGTRLTVV.

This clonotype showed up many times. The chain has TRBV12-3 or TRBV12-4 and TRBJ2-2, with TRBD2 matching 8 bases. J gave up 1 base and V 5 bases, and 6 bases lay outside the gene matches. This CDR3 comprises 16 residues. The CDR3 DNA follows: TGTGCCAGCAGTCCTCAGACTAGCGTGAACACCGGGGAGCTGTTTTTT. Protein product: CASSPQTSVNTGELFF.

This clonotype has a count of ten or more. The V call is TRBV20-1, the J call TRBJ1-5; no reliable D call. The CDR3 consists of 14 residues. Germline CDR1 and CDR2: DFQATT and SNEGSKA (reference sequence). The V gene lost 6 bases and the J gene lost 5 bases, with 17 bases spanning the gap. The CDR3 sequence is CSAVEEPVHQPQHF. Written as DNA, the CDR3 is TGCAGTGCAGTGGAAGAGCCGGTACATCAGCCCCAGCATTTT.

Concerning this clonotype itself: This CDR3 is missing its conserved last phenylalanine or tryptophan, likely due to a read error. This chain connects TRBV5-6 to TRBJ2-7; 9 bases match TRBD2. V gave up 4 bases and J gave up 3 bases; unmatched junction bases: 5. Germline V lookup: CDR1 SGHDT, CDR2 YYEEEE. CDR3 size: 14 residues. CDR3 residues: CASSPTSGHYEQYS. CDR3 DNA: TGTGCCAGCAGCCCGACTAGCGGACACTACGAGCAGTACTCC.

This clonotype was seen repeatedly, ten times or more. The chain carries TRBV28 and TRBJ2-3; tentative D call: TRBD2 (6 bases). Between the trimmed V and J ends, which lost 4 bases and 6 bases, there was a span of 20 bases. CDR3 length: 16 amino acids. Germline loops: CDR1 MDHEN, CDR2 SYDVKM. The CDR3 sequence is CASSSNGLGGPDTQYF. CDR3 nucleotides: TGTGCCAGCAGTTCCAACGGCCTCGGAGGGCCTGATACGCAGTATTTT.

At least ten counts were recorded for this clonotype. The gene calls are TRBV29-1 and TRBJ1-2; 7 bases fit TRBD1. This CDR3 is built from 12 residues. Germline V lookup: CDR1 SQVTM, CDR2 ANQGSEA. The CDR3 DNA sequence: TGCACCACGTCGCAGGGGGGCTATGGCTACACCTTC. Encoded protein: CTTSQGGYGYTF.

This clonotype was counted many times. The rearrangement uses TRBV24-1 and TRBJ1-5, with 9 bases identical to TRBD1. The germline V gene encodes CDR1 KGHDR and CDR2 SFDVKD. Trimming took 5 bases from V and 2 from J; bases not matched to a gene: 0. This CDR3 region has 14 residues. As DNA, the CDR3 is TGTGCCACCAGTGGGACAGGGGGCAATCAGCCCCAGCATTTT. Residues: CATSGTGGNQPQHF.

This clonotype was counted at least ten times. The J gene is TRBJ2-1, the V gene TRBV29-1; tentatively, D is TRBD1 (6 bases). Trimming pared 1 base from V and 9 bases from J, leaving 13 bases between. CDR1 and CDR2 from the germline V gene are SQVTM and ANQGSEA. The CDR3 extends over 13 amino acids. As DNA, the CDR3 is TGCAGCGTTGAAGCGCCTACAGGGATTGAGCAGTTCTTC. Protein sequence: CSVEAPTGIEQFF.

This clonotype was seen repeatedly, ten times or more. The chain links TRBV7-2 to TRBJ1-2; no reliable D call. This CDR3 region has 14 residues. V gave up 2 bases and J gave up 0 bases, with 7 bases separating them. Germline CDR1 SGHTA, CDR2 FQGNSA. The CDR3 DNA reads TGTGCCAGCAGCTTACAAGGGTCTAACTATGGCTACACCTTC. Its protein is CASSLQGSNYGYTF.

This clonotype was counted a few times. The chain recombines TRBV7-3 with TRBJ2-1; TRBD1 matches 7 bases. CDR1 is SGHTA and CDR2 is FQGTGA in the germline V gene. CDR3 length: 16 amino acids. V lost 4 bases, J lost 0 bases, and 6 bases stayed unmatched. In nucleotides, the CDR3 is TGTGCCAGCAGCTCCCGACAGGGTCGCTCCTACAATGAGCAGTTCTTC. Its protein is CASSSRQGRSYNEQFF.

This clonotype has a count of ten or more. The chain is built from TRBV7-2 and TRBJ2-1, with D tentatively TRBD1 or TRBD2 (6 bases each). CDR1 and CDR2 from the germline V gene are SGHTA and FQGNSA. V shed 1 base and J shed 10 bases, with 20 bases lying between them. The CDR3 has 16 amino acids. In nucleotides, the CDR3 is TGTGCCAGCAGCTTAGGATCTGCCGGGAGTCAGGGGGAGCAGTTCTTC. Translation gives CASSLGSAGSQGEQFF. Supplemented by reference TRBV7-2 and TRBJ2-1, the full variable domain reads GAGVSQSPSNKVTEKGKDVELRCDPISGHTALYWYRQSLGQGLEFLIYFQGNSAPDKSGLPSDRFSAERTGGSVSTLTIQRTQQEDSAVYLCASSLGSAGSQGEQFFGPGTRLTVL.

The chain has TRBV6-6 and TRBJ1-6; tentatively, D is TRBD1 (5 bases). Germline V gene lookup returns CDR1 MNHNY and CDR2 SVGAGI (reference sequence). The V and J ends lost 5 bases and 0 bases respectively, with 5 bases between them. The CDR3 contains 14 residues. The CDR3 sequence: CASSTGSYNSPLHF. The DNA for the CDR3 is TGTGCCAGCAGTACAGGCTCCTATAATTCACCCCTCCACTTT.

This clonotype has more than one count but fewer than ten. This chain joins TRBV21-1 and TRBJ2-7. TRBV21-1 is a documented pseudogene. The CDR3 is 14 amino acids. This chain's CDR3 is CASSKYIGDYEQYF. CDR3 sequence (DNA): TGTGCCAGCAGCAAATATATCGGTGACTACGAGCAGTACTTC.

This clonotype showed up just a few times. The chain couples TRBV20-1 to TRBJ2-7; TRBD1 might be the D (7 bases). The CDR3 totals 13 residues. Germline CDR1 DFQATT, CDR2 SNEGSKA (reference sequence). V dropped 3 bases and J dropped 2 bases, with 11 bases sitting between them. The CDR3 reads CSARRDRTYEQYF. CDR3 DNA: TGCAGTGCTAGGCGGGACAGAACCTACGAGCAGTACTTC.

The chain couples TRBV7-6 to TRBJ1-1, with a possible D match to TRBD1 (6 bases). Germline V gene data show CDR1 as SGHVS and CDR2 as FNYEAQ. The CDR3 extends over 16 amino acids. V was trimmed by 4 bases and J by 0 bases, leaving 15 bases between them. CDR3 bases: TGTGCCAGCAGCTCCGGGACACCTGTTCTGAACACTGAAGCTTTCTTT. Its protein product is CASSSGTPVLNTEAFF.

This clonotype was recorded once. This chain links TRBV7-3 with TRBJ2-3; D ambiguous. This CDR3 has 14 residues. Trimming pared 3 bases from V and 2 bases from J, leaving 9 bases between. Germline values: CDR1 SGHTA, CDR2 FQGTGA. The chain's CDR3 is CASSLGLTTDTQYF. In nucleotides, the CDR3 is TGTGCCAGCAGCTTGGGTCTTACCACAGATACGCAGTATTTT.

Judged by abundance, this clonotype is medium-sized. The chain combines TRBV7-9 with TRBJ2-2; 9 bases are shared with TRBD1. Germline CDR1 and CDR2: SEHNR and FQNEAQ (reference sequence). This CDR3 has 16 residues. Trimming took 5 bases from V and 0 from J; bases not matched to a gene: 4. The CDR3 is CASSMRQGANTGELFF. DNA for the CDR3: TGTGCCAGCAGCATGAGACAGGGGGCGAACACCGGGGAGCTGTTTTTT.

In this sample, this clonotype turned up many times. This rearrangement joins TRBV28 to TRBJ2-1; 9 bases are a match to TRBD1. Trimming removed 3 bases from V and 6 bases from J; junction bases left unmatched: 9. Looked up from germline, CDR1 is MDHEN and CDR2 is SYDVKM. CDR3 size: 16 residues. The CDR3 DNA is TGTGCCAGCAGTTTTACCTTTTTACAGGGGGCCAATGAGCAGTTCTTC. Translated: CASSFTFLQGANEQFF.

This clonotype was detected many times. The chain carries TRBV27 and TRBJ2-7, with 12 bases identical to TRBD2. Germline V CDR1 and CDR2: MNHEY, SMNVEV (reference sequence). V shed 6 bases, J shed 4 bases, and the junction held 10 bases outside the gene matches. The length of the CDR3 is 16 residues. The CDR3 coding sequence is TGTGCCAGCAGGGGAACTAGCGGGGGGAGGAATTACGAGCAGTACTTC. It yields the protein CASRGTSGGRNYEQYF.

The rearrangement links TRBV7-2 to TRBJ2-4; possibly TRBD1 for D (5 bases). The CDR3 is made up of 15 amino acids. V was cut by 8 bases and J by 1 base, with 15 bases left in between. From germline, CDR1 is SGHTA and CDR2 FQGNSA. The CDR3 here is CASRRGNLAKNIQYF. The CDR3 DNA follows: TGTGCCAGCCGAAGGGGTAATCTGGCCAAAAACATTCAGTACTTC.

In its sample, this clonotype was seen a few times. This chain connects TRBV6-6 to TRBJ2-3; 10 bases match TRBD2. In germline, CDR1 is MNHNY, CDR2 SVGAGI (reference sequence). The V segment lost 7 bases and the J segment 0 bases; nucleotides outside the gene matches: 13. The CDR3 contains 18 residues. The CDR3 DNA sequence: TGTGCCAGCATTCTAGGGTCTAGCGGGGGAGATAGCACAGATACGCAGTATTTT. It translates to CASILGSSGGDSTDTQYF.

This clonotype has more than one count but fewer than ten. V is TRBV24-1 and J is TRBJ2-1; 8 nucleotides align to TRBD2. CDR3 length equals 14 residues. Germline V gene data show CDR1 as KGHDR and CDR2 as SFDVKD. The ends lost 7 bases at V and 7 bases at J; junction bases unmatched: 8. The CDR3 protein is CATRPSGSRNEQFF. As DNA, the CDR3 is TGTGCCACCAGACCGAGCGGGAGTCGTAATGAGCAGTTCTTC.

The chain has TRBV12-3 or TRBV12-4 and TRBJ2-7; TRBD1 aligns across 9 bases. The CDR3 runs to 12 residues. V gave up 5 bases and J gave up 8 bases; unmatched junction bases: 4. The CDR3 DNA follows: TGTGCCAGCAGTCCGACAGGGGGGAAGCAGTACTTC. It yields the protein CASSPTGGKQYF.